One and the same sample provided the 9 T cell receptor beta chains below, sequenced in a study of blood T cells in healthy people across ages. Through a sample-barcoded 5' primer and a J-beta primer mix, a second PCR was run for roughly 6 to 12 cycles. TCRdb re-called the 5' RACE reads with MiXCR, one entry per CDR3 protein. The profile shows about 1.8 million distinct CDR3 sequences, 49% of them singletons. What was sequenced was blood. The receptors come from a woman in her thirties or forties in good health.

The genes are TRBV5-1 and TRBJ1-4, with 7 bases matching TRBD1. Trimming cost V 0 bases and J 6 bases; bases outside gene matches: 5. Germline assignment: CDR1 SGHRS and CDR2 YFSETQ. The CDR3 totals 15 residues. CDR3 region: CASSLGGQAYEKLFF. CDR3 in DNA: TGCGCCAGCAGCTTGGGCGGACAGGCCTATGAAAAACTGTTTTTT.

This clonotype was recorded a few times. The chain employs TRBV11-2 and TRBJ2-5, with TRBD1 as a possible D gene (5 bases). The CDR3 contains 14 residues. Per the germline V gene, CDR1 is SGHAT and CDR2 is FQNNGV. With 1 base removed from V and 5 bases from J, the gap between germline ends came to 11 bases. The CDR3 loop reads CASSLVPGPETQYF. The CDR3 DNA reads TGTGCCAGCAGCTTAGTTCCAGGGCCGGAGACCCAGTACTTC.

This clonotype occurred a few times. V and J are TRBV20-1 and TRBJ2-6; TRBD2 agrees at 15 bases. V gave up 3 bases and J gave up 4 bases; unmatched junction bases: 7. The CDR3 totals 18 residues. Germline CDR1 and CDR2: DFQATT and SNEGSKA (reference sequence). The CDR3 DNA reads TGCAGTGCTAGCCCAGGACTAGCGGGGGGGAGCGGGGCCAACGTCCTGACTTTC. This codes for CSASPGLAGGSGANVLTF.

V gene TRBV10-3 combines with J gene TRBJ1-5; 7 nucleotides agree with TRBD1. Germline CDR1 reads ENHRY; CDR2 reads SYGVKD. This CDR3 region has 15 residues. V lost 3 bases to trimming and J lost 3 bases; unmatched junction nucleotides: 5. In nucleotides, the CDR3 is TGTGCCATCAGTGATTACGGACAGGACAATCAGCCCCAGCATTTT. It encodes CAISDYGQDNQPQHF.

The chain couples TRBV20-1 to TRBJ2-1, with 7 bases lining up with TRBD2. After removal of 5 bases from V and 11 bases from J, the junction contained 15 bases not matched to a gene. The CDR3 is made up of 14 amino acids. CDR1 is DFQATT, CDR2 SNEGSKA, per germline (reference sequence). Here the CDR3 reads CSAPLPGGGGKQFF. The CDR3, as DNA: TGCAGTGCTCCCCTTCCGGGGGGTGGTGGAAAGCAGTTCTTC.

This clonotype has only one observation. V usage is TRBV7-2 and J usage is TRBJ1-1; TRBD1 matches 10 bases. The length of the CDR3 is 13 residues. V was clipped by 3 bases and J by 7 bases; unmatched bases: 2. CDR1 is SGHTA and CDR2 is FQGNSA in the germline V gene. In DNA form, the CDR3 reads TGTGCCAGCAGCTTGACAGGGGGCGGTGAAGCTTTCTTT. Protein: CASSLTGGGEAFF.

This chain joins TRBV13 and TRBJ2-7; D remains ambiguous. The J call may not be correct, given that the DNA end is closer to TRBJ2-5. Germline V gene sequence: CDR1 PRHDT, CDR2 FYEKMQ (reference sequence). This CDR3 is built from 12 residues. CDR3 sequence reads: CASTVGSETQYF. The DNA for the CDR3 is TGTGCCAGCACGGTAGGGTCAGAGACCCAGTACTTC.

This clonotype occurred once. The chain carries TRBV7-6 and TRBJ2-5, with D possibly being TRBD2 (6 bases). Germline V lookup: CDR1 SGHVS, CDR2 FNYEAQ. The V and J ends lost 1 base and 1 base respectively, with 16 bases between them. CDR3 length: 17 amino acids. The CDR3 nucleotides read TGTGCCAGCAGCTTAGTCCCCCGCGGGGAGGCCCAAGAGACCCAGTACTTC. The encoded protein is CASSLVPRGEAQETQYF. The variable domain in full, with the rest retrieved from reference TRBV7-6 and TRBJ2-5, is GAGVSQSPRYKVTKRGQDVALRCDPISGHVSLYWYRQALGQGPEFLTYFNYEAQQDKSGLPNDRFSAERPEGSISTLTIQRTEQRDSAMYRCASSLVPRGEAQETQYFGPGTRLLVL.

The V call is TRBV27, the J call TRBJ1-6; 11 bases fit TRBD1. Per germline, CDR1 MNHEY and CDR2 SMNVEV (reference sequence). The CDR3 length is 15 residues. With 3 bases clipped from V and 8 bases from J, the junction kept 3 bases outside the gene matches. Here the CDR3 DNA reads TGTGCCAGCAGTTTGGGACAGGGGGGATATTCACCCCTCCACTTT. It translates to CASSLGQGGYSPLHF.